This entry is about one T cell receptor (beta chain). No antigen is known for it. These data are taken from a study of shared clonotypes between healthy human individuals. About the study: Donors had three CD4 naive, three CD4 memory, two CD8 naive and one CD8 memory plate apiece. General study results and limits: Sharing of clonotypes among donors was expected to vary with sequencing depth.

Within Nashville, Tennessee resided all donors, each a Caucasian adult. Clones were read by immunoSEQ multiplex PCR, and TCRdb kept only the in-frame ones, dropping some. There are roughly 520,000 clones in the sample; about 96% occur only once, and 0.05% to 0.07% lies in the top ten. Trimming took off 3 bases at V and 5 bases at J, with 12 bases between the two ends. Germline assignment: CDR1 SEHNR and CDR2 FQNEAQ (reference sequence). The CDR3 length is 14 residues. Sequenced input: naive CD4+ T cells sorted from blood. Stated subset: CD45RA+ positively selected. The chain links TRBV7-9 to TRBJ2-3, with D possibly matching TRBD2 (5 bases). The TCR was taken from a young woman in good health. In nucleotides, the CDR3 is TGTGCCAGCAGCTTCGAAGGGAGTAGAGATACGCAGTATTTT. This encodes CASSFEGSRDTQYF.